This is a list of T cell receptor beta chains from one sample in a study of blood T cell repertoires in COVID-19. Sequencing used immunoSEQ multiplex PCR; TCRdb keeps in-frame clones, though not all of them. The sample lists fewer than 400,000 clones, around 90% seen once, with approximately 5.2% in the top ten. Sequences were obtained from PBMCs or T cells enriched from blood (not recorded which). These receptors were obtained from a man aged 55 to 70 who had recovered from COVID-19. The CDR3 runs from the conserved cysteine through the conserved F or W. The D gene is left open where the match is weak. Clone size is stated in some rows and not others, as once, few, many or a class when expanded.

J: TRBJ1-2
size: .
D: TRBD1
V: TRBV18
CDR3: CASSTGTGDGYTF
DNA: TGTGCCAGCTCAACGGGGACAGGGGACGGCTACACCTTC

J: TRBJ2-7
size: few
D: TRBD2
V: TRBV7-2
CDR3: CASSRVREAGGRTFHEQYF
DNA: TGTGCCAGCAGTCGAGTTAGAGAGGCAGGCGGGAGGACTTTCCACGAGCAGTACTTC

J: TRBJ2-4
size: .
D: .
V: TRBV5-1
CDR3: CASSLVAGKNIQYF
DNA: TGCGCCAGCAGCTTGGTTGCGGGGAAAAACATTCAGTACTTC

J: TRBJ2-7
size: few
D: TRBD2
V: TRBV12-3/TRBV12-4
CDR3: CASSRTRDEQYF
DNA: TGTGCCAGCAGTCGGACTAGGGACGAGCAGTACTTC

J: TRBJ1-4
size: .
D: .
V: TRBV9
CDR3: CASSVARASLNEKLFF
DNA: TGTGCCAGCAGCGTAGCGCGGGCTTCACTTAATGAAAAACTGTTTTTT

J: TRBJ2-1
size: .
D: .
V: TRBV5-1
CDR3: CASSLNTGLAHYNEQFF
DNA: TGCGCCAGCAGCTTGAATACAGGGCTAGCCCATTACAATGAGCAGTTCTTC

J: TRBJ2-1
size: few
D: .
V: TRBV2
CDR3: CAGGTDSYNEQFF
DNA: TGTGCCGGGGGGACTGACTCCTACAATGAGCAGTTCTTC

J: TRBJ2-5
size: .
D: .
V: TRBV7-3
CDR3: CASSLEAAAETQYF
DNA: TGTGCCAGCAGCTTAGAGGCAGCGGCGGAGACCCAGTACTTC

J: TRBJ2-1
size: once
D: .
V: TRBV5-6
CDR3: CASSFIRSDEQFF
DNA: TGTGCCAGCAGCTTTATTAGATCCGATGAGCAGTTCTTC

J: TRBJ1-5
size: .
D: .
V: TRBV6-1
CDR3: CASSEGSLNQPQHF
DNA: TGTGCCAGCAGTGAAGGGAGCCTCAATCAGCCCCAGCATTTT

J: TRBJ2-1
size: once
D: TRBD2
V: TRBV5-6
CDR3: CASSAPSGSNNEQFF
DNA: TGTGCCAGCAGCGCTCCTAGCGGGTCCAACAATGAGCAGTTCTTC

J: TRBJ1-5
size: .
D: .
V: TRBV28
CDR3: CASRRTGNQPQHF
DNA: TGTGCCAGCAGACGGACAGGCAATCAGCCCCAGCATTTT

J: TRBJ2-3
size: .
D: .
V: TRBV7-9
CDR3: CASSLRGLTTDTQYF
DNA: TGTGCCAGCAGCTTAAGAGGACTAACTACAGATACGCAGTATTTT

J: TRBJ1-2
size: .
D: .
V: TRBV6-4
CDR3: CASSDSWGTGLYGYTF
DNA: TGTGCCAGCAGTGACTCATGGGGAACAGGGCTCTATGGCTACACCTTC

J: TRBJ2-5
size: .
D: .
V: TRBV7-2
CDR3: CASSLGLSSETQYF
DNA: TGTGCCAGCAGCTTAGGACTAAGCTCGGAGACCCAGTACTTC

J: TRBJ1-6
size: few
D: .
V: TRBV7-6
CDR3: CASSLYGGAGNSPLHF
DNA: TGTGCCAGCAGCTTATACGGGGGGGCGGGTAATTCACCCCTCCACTTT

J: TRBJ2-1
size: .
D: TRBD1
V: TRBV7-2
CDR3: CASSLSGTGGVRTYNEQFF
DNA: TGTGCCAGCAGCCTATCCGGGACAGGGGGCGTGAGGACGTACAATGAGCAGTTCTTC

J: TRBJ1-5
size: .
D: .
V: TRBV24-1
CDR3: CATSDSQGQPQHF
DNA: TGTGCCACCAGTGATTCGCAGGGCCAGCCCCAGCATTTT

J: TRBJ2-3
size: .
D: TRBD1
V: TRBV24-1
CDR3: CATSALGQGGTDTQYF
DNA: TGTGCCACCAGTGCCCTGGGACAGGGGGGCACAGATACGCAGTATTTT

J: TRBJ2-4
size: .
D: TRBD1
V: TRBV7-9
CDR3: CASSLLGTGGVGIQYF
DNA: TGTGCCAGCAGCTTATTGGGGACAGGGGGCGTTGGCATTCAGTACTTC

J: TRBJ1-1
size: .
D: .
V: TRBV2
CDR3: CASSEYSAFF
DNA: TGTGCCAGCAGTGAGTATTCCGCTTTCTTT

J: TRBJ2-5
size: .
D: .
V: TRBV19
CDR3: CASSMDGEETQYF
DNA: TGTGCCAGTAGTATGGACGGGGAAGAGACCCAGTACTTC

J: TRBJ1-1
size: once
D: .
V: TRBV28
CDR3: CASSFPRLPNTEAFF
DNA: TGTGCCAGCAGTTTCCCCAGGCTACCGAACACTGAAGCTTTCTTT

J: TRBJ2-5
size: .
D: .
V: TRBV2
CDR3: CASSGYGRRETQYF
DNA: TGTGCCAGCAGTGGGTACGGCAGGCGAGAGACCCAGTACTTC

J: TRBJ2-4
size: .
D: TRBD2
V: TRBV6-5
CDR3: CASSYTSGREKNIQYF
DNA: TGTGCCAGCAGTTACACTAGCGGGAGAGAAAAAAACATTCAGTACTTC

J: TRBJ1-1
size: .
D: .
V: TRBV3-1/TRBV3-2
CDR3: CASSQETGNTEAFF
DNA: TGTGCCAGCAGCCAAGAGACAGGGAACACTGAAGCTTTCTTT

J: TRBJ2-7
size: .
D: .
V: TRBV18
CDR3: CASSQQGSGYEQYF
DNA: TGTGCCAGCTCACAGCAGGGATCTGGATACGAGCAGTACTTC

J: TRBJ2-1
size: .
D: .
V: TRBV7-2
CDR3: CASSGGVGSEQFF
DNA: TGTGCCAGCAGCGGGGGCGTCGGTAGCGAGCAGTTCTTC

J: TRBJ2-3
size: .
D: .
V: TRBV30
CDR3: CACTGHRGDTQYF
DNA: TGTGCCTGCACGGGACACCGGGGAGATACGCAGTATTTT

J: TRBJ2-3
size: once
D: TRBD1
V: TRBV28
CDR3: CASSFQGESQDTQYF
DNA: TGTGCCAGCAGTTTCCAGGGGGAGTCCCAGGATACGCAGTATTTT

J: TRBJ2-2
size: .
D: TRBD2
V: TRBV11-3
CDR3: CASSEVAGPSNTGELFF
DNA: TGTGCCAGCAGCGAAGTAGCGGGGCCATCGAACACCGGGGAGCTGTTTTTT

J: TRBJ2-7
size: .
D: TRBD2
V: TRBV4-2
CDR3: CASSDDSSGRPYEQYF
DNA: TGTGCCAGCAGCGATGATTCCAGCGGGAGGCCCTACGAGCAGTACTTC

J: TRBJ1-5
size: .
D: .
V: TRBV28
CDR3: CASSLGRPQHF
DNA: TGTGCCAGCAGTTTAGGGAGGCCCCAGCATTTT

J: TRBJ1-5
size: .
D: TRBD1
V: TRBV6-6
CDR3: CASRIDRVQDQPQHF
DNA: TGTGCCAGCAGAATAGACAGGGTCCAGGATCAGCCCCAGCATTTT

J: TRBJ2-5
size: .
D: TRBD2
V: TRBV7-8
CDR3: CASSVRLAGIGETQYF
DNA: TGTGCCAGCAGCGTCCGACTAGCGGGAATTGGAGAGACCCAGTACTTC

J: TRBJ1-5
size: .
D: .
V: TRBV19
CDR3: CATLQWGGINNQPQHF
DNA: TGTGCCACCTTACAGTGGGGGGGGATTAACAATCAGCCCCAGCATTTT

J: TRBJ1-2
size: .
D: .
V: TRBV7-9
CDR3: CASSLSPPTGPPNYGYTF
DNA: TGTGCCAGCAGCTTGTCCCCTCCAACAGGGCCTCCTAACTATGGCTACACCTTC

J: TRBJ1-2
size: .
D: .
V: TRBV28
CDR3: CASSGSRIPLYGYTF
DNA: TGTGCCAGCAGTGGCTCCAGGATCCCCCTCTATGGCTACACCTTC

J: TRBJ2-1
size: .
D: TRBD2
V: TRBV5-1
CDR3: CASSLELAGGTEQFF
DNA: TGCGCCAGCAGCTTGGAACTAGCGGGAGGCACGGAGCAGTTCTTC

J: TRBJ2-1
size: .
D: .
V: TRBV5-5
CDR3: CASSSRANSYNEQFF
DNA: TGTGCCAGCAGTTCCAGGGCCAACTCCTACAATGAGCAGTTCTTC

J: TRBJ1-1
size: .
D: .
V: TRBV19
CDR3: CASPNEHGEAFF
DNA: TGTGCCAGCCCAAACGAACACGGAGAGGCTTTCTTT

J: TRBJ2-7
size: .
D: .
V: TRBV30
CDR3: CAWRRQEAYEQYF
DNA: TGTGCCTGGAGGAGACAGGAGGCCTACGAGCAGTACTTC

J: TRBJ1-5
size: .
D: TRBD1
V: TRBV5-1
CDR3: CASSPGQGVDQPQHF
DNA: TGCGCCAGCAGCCCGGGACAGGGGGTCGATCAGCCCCAGCATTTT

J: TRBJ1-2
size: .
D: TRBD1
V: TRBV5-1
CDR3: CASSPGTVFSGYTF
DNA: TGCGCCAGCAGCCCCGGGACAGTCTTCTCTGGCTACACCTTC

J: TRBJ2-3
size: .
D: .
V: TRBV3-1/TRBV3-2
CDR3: CASSQGGTDTQYF
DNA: TGTGCCAGCAGCCAAGGCGGCACAGATACGCAGTATTTT

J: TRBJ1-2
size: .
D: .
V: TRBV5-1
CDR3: CASSRDTNYGYTF
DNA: TGCGCCAGCAGCCGGGACACCAACTATGGCTACACCTTC

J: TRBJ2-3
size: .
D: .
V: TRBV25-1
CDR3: CASSEAGGSDTQYF
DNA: TGTGCCAGCAGTGAGGCAGGGGGGAGTGATACGCAGTATTTT

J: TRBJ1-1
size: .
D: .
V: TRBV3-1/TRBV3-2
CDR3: CASSQVAGNTEAFF
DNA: TGTGCCAGCAGCCAAGTTGCGGGCAACACTGAAGCTTTCTTT

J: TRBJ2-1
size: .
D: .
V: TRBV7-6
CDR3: CASSPQLGNEQFF
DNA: TGTGCCAGCAGCCCCCAACTAGGCAATGAGCAGTTCTTC

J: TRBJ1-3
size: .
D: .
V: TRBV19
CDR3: CASRADGFSGNTIYF
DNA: TGTGCCAGTAGAGCGGACGGATTCTCTGGAAACACCATATATTTT

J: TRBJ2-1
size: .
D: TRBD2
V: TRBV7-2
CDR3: CASSLGLAGGPSYNEQFF
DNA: TGTGCCAGCAGCTTAGGGCTAGCGGGAGGTCCCTCCTACAATGAGCAGTTCTTC

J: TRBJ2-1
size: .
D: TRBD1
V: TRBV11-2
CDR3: CATFRDSPNEQFF
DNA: TGTGCCACCTTCCGGGACAGTCCCAATGAGCAGTTCTTC

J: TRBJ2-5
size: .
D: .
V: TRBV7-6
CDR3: CASSLGGRGETQYF
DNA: TGTGCCAGCAGCTTAGGAGGGCGAGGAGAGACCCAGTACTTC

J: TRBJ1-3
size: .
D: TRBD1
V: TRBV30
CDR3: CAWSVLGTGTSGNTIYF
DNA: TGTGCCTGGAGTGTACTGGGGACAGGCACCTCTGGAAACACCATATATTTT